This T cell receptor (beta chain) was captured in a study of CXCR3-negative and CXCR3-positive naive CD8 T cells (dated by TCRdb to between 2018 and 2021). About the study as a whole: Around 140 million TRB reads were obtained in total, roughly 1.5 +/- 0.3 million reads per library. Data from under 12 donors, pooled across two independent experiments, went into the diversity and physicochemical repertoire analyses. Naive subsets from 5 donors and memory cells from 3 donors were included in the TRBV-TRBJ cluster analysis.

TCRdb names NextSeq 550 as the instrument used. The Human TCR Profiling Kit (MiLaboratory) was used to make UMI-labeled 5' RACE TRB cDNA libraries. cDNA synthesis used the entire amount of extracted RNA, and PCR amplification then used the entire amount of cDNA produced. The libraries were made side by side, with each library going through the same number of PCR cycles. From the authors' description of their analysis: With a minimum of two reads required per UMI, MIGEC and MiXCR pulled out about 50,000 +/- 10,000 unique UMI-labeled TRB cDNA molecules from each library. On average, each library contained approximately 40,000 +/- 10,000 functional in-frame TRB CDR3 nucleotide clonotypes without stop codons. After each sample was downsampled to 5000 UMI-labeled TRB molecules, VDJtools was used to calculate diversity metrics such as normalized Shannon-Wiener and Chao1. VDJtools computed clonotype-size-weighted physicochemical properties of the central five CDR3 residues: interaction energy, strength, volume and Kidera factor 4. The reads underwent TCRdb reprocessing, giving one record for each CDR3 protein sequence and no DNA. The V and J calls were determined by TCRdb, not by the authors. The sample table holds 70,000 to 95,000 distinct CDR3 sequences. Clones ranked in the top ten supply roughly 1.5% of the sample.

Comments on this clonotype: Its antigen specificity is not known.

The paper as a whole reports these results and caveats: Compared with CXCR3-negative naive cells, CXCR3-positive naive cells had TRB CDR3s with higher hydrophobicity (lower Kidera factor 4), lower energy, and higher strength and volume indices. Within the same donor, TRBV-TRBJ usage looked similar between naive CXCR3-negative and CXCR3-positive cells, but memory cells had distinct patterns. Freshly isolated PBMCs were used for most assays because CXCR3 expression partially decreased after cryopreservation. Because surface CD5, which is linked to self-reactivity in mice, was comparable between the naive subsets, TCR interaction strength was also inferred from TRB CDR3 physicochemical properties. Repertoire diversity was comparably high in both naive subsets but much lower in memory CD8+ T cells.

Each CD8+ T cell subset was flow-sorted in triplicate, with roughly 310,000 cells per subset placed directly into RLT lysis buffer. Naive CD8+ T cells were defined stringently as CD45RO-CCR7+CD27+CD95- to exclude memory contaminants. Using standard density gradient centrifugation, peripheral blood mononuclear cells were isolated from buffy coats. Naive CXCR3-negative and CXCR3-positive CD8+ T cells were flow-sorted on a FACSAria III. Total RNA was extracted from sorted cells with an RNeasy Mini Kit. From the cysteine through the phenylalanine, the CDR3 covers 12 amino acids. No DNA is listed. Taken from the germline V gene (reference sequence), the CDR1 and CDR2 loops are LNHNV and YYDKDF.

The chain was built from TRBV15 and TRBJ2-3. The sample was naive CXCR3- CD8+ T cells from blood. In the paper's terms, the cell subset or site label means: CD45RO-CCR7+CD27+CD95- naive CD8+ T cells lacking CXCR3 (TNR3-). This receptor was obtained from a human donor in good health. Some clones in this sample may be carry-over from other donors' samples. The CDR3 region: CATRRGTDTQYF.